The clone carrying this T cell receptor (beta chain) was seen a few times. Its antigen remains unidentified. This CDR3 is built from 15 residues. The ends were cut back, 6 bases at V and 0 bases at J, with 12 bases in the middle. The germline gives CDR1 LNHDA, CDR2 SQIVND (reference sequence). Investigators sought sequencing depths of between 1 in 200,000 and 1 in 1 million T cells. Profiled with immunoSEQ multiplex PCR; TCRdb holds only in-frame clones, not every one. The sample consists of around 250,000 clones, 70% of them appearing once. The sample is drawn from a study of cytotoxic CD8 clonotypes in ibrutinib-treated CLL. Study-wide context: Each sample contained, on average, almost 260,000 productive templates and some 90,000 productive rearrangements. Findings and limits, study-wide: Clonality increased at ibrutinib response and stayed stable in sustained remission. At progression, however, it fell back toward baseline. Public clonotypes proved infrequent, and on treatment they shrank or remained steady.

The rearrangement links TRBV19 to TRBJ1-5; D ambiguous. The TCR was taken from a human donor with chronic lymphocytic leukemia. Sample: PBMCs, taken after 24 months of ibrutinib treatment. In nucleotides, the CDR3 is TGTGCCAGTAGCCTACGGGCCCATAGCAATCAGCCCCAGCATTTT. Protein: CASSLRAHSNQPQHF.